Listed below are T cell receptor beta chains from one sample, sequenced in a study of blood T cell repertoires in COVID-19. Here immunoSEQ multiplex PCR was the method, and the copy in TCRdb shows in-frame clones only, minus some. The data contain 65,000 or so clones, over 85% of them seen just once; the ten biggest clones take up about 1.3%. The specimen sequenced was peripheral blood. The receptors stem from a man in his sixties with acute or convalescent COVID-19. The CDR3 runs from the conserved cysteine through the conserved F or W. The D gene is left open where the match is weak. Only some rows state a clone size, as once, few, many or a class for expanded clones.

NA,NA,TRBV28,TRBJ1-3,CASRLGQSVGNTIYF,TGTGCCAGCAGACTCGGACAATCGGTTGGAAACACCATATATTTT
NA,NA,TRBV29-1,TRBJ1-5,CSVGGDGNQPQHF,TGCAGCGTTGGGGGAGATGGCAATCAGCCCCAGCATTTT
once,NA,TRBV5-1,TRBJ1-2,CASSTAVPVNYGYTF,TGCGCCAGCAGTACAGCGGTCCCCGTCAACTATGGCTACACCTTC
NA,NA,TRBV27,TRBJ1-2,CASLGGAGGYTF,TGTGCCAGCCTGGGGGGGGCGGGAGGCTACACCTTC
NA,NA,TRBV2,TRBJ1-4,CASSEGFKEKLFF,TGTGCCAGCAGTGAGGGCTTTAAAGAAAAACTGTTTTTT
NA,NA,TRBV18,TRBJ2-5,CASSPETRETQYF,TGTGCCAGCTCACCAGAGACACGGGAGACCCAGTACTTC
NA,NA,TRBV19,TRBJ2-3,CASSIGGGALSTDTQYF,TGTGCCAGTAGTATTGGTGGGGGCGCCTTGAGTACAGATACGCAGTATTTT
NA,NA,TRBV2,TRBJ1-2,CASSEATGRGYGYTF,TGTGCCAGCAGTGAAGCGACGGGGAGGGGGTATGGCTACACCTTC
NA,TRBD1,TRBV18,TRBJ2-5,CASSPLGQQETQYF,TGTGCCAGCTCACCACTGGGACAGCAAGAGACCCAGTACTTC
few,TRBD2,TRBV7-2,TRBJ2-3,CASSFLSGGYSDTQYF,TGTGCCAGCAGCTTTTTAAGCGGGGGGTACTCAGATACGCAGTATTTT
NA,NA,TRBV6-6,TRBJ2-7,CASSSPDRNSYEQYF,TGTGCCAGCAGTTCCCCGGACAGAAACTCCTACGAGCAGTACTTC
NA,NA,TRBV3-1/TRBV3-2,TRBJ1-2,CASSQVGGTNYGYTF,TGTGCCAGCAGCCAAGTGGGGGGGACGAACTATGGCTACACCTTC
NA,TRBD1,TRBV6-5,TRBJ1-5,CASSSGQGSNQPQHF,TGTGCCAGCAGCTCGGGACAGGGGAGCAATCAGCCCCAGCATTTT
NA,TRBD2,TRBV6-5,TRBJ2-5,CASSYSWEGETQYF,TGTGCCAGCAGTTACTCGTGGGAGGGGGAGACCCAGTACTTC
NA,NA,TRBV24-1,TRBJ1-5,CATSETRGVGPQHF,TGTGCCACCAGTGAGACCAGGGGAGTAGGGCCCCAGCATTTT
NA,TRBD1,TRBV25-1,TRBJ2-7,CASSDRTGGISEQYF,TGTGCCAGCAGTGATCGGACAGGGGGAATCTCCGAGCAGTACTTC
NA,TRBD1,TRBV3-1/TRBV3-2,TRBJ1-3,CASSPTGAGNTIYF,TGTGCCAGCAGCCCCACAGGGGCTGGAAACACCATATATTTT